This T cell receptor beta chain was profiled in a study of long-term antiretroviral therapy in people with HIV. Survey level was the resolution at which the v3.0 immunoSEQ assay ran. Data came from immunoSEQ multiplex PCR; TCRdb stores just in-frame clones and leaves some out. The sample has 20,000 to 25,000 clones, approximately 82% seen once; the top ten hold over 8%. Study-wide findings and caveats: Although diversity increased after ART, it remained lower than in transplant donor controls. The study collected no data on ART adherence, viral resistance or therapy changes.

Of note for this clone: Its matching antigen is unknown.

Trimming shortened V by 6 bases and J by 8 bases, and 8 bases separated the two germline ends. Germline CDR1 reads MNHEY; CDR2 reads SVGAGI. This CDR3 comprises 11 residues. The input for sequencing was unsorted PBMCs, taken at the start of antiretroviral therapy. V usage is TRBV6-5 and J usage is TRBJ2-4, with D hard to call. This TCR was sampled from a man between 45 and 60 years old with HIV. CDR3 sequence (DNA): TGTGCCAGCAGGTCGGGTGACATTCAGTACTTC. Protein product: CASRSGDIQYF.